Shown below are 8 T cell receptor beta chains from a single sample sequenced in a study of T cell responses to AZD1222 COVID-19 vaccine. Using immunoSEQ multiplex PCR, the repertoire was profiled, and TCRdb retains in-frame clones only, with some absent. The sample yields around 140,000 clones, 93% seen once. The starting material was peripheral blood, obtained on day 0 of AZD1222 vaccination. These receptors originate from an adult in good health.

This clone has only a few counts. The CDR3: CASSLGRGQQQYF. CDR3 bases: TGTGCCAGCAGTTTAGGGAGGGGGCAGCAGCAGTACTTC. The chain uses TRBV6-5 and TRBJ2-7; either TRBD1 or TRBD2 may supply D (7 bases each). There are 13 residues in the CDR3. V was cut by 4 bases and J by 8 bases, with 15 bases left in between. Per germline, CDR1 MNHEY and CDR2 SVGAGI.

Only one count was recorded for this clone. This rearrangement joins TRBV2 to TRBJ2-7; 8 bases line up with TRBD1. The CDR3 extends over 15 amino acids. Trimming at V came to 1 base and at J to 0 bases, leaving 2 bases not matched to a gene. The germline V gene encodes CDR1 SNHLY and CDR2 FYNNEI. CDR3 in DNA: TGTGCCAGCAGTGAAGGACAGGGGCCCTCCTACGAGCAGTACTTC. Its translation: CASSEGQGPSYEQYF.

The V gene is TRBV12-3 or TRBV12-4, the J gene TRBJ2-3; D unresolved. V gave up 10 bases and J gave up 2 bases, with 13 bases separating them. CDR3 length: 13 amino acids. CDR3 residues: CATQRPDTDTQYF. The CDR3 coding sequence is TGTGCCACCCAGAGACCCGACACAGATACGCAGTATTTT.

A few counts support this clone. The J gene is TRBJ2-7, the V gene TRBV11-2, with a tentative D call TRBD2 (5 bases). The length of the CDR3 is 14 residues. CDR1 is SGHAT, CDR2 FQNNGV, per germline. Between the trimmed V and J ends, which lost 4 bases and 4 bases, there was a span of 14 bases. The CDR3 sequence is CASSSTGKVYEQYF. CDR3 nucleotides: TGTGCCAGCAGCTCCACGGGGAAGGTTTACGAGCAGTACTTC.

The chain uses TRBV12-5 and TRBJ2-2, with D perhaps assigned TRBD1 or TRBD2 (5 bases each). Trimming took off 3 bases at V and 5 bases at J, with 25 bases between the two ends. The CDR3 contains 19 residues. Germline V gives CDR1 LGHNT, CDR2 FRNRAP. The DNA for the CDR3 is TGTGCTAGTGGTTTATTCTTGGGGCTAGGTCGGCGAGGGACCGGGGAGCTGTTTTTT. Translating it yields CASGLFLGLGRRGTGELFF. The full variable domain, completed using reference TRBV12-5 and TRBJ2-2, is DARVTQTPRHKVTEMGQEVTMRCQPILGHNTVFWYRQTMMQGLELLAYFRNRAPLDDSGMPKDRFSAEMPDATLATLKIQPSEPRDSAVYFCASGLFLGLGRRGTGELFFGEGSRLTVL.

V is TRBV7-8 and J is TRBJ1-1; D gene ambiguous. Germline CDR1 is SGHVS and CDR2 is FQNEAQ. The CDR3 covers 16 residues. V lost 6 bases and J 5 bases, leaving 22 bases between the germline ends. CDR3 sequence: CASSPPRSQLGTEAFF. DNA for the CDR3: TGTGCCAGCAGTCCCCCAAGGTCGCAGTTGGGAACTGAAGCTTTCTTT.

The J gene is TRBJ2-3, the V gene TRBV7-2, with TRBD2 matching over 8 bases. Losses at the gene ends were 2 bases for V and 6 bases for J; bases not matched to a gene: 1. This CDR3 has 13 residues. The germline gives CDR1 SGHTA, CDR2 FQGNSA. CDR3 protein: CASSLKRGDTQYF. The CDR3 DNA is TGTGCCAGCAGCTTAAAGCGGGGGGATACGCAGTATTTT.

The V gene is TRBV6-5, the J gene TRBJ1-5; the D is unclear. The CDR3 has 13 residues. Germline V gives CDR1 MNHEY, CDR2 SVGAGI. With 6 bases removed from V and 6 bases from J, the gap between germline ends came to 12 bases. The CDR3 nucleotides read TGTGCCAGCAGGGAGGAGGGCGGTCAGCCCCAGCATTTT. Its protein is CASREEGGQPQHF.